These 18 T cell receptor beta chains were all obtained from the same sample, sequenced in a study of T cell responses to AZD1222 COVID-19 vaccine. Using immunoSEQ multiplex PCR, the repertoire was profiled, and TCRdb retains in-frame clones only, with some absent. Of roughly 81,000 clones in the sample, 75% to 90% were seen once. Material: peripheral blood, obtained on day 0 of AZD1222 vaccination. Receptor source: an adult in good health.

The chain uses TRBV5-1 and TRBJ1-3; TRBD1 is a possible D gene (6 bases). The CDR3 length is 14 residues. CDR1 and CDR2 from the germline V gene are SGHRS and YFSETQ. The ends were cut back, 4 bases at V and 6 bases at J, with 14 bases in the middle. The CDR3 nucleotides read TGCGCCAGCAGCCCAGACAGGCTCGAAAACACCATATATTTT. It codes for CASSPDRLENTIYF.

The chain links TRBV28 to TRBJ2-5, with D possibly being TRBD2 (6 bases). The CDR3 runs to 15 residues. Between the trimmed V and J ends, which lost 6 bases and 2 bases, there was a span of 16 bases. Germline CDR1 and CDR2: MDHEN and SYDVKM. The CDR3 loop is CASSRNGGDQETQYF. For the CDR3, the DNA is TGTGCCAGCAGCAGAAATGGAGGGGATCAAGAGACCCAGTACTTC.

This clone was seen a handful of times. The V gene is TRBV19, the J gene TRBJ2-7; possible D gene TRBD1, 5 bases. The germline V gene encodes CDR1 LNHDA and CDR2 SQIVND (reference sequence). V gave up 3 bases and J gave up 4 bases, with 13 bases separating them. The CDR3 has 14 residues. CDR3 coding DNA: TGTGCCAGTAGTATCGCAGGGTATTTTTACGAGCAGTACTTC. As protein: CASSIAGYFYEQYF.

J is TRBJ2-3 and V is TRBV3-1 (or the pseudogene TRBV3-2); D assignment may be TRBD1 or TRBD2 (5 bases each). This CDR3 has 16 residues. With 5 bases removed from V and 1 base from J, the gap between germline ends came to 16 bases. Germline V gives CDR1 LGHDT, CDR2 YNNKEL (reference sequence). The CDR3 nucleotides read TGTGCCAGCAGCATATACGGGGCGAAGGGCACAGATACGCAGTATTTT. Protein product: CASSIYGAKGTDTQYF.

The genes are TRBV2 and TRBJ2-5, with TRBD1 matching over 9 bases. The CDR3 spans 15 residues. Germline loops: CDR1 SNHLY, CDR2 FYNNEI. The J segment lost 4 bases and the V segment lost 4 bases, leaving 7 bases of the junction unmatched. Here the CDR3 DNA reads TGTGCCAGCAGTGTACAGGGGGCAAGGGGAGAGACCCAGTACTTC. It codes for CASSVQGARGETQYF.

The chain employs TRBV11-2 and TRBJ1-2; the match to TRBD1 covers 7 bases. V shed 3 bases, J shed 8 bases, and the junction held 12 bases outside the gene matches. Per the germline V gene, CDR1 is SGHAT and CDR2 is FQNNGV. The CDR3 has 15 amino acids. CDR3 sequence: CASSFKPSTGLGYTF. The CDR3 nucleotides are TGTGCCAGCAGCTTTAAACCCTCGACAGGGCTCGGCTACACCTTC. The complete variable domain, with remaining parts taken from reference TRBV11-2 and TRBJ1-2, reads EAGVAQSPRYKIIEKRQSVAFWCNPISGHATLYWYQQILGQGPKLLIQFQNNGVVDDSQLPKDRFSAERLKGVDSTLKIQPAKLEDSAVYLCASSFKPSTGLGYTFGSGTRLTVV.

The V and J genes are TRBV3-1 (or the pseudogene TRBV3-2) and TRBJ2-1; 8 nucleotides match TRBD2. The germline CDR1 and CDR2 sequences are LGHDT and YNNKEL (reference sequence). CDR3 length: 15 residues. Trimming cost V 8 bases and J 6 bases; bases outside gene matches: 12. CDR3 bases: TGTGCCAGCGGACAACCGGGAGGGCCATCCAATGAGCAGTTCTTC. This encodes CASGQPGGPSNEQFF.

V and J are TRBV5-1 and TRBJ2-1, with TRBD2 matching 8 bases. V shed 5 bases and J 0 bases; nucleotides not matched to a gene: 1. The CDR3 has 14 residues. Germline V CDR1 and CDR2: SGHRS, YFSETQ. Here the CDR3 DNA reads TGCGCCAGCAGGACTAGCGCCTCCTACAATGAGCAGTTCTTC. It specifies CASRTSASYNEQFF. The full variable domain, completed using reference TRBV5-1 and TRBJ2-1, is KAGVTQTPRYLIKTRGQQVTLSCSPISGHRSVSWYQQTPGQGLQFLFEYFSETQRNKGNFPGRFSGRQFSNSRSEMNVSTLELGDSALYLCASRTSASYNEQFFGPGTRLTVL.

The rearrangement uses TRBV7-9 and TRBJ2-2; 12 nucleotides agree with TRBD1. Per the germline V gene, CDR1 is SEHNR and CDR2 is FQNEAQ (reference sequence). CDR3 length: 19 amino acids. V trimming: 3 bases; J trimming: 1 base; junction bases outside the gene matches: 9. The CDR3: CASSFGTGGVQRNTGELFF. CDR3 nucleotide sequence: TGTGCCAGCAGCTTTGGGACAGGGGGCGTCCAGCGGAACACCGGGGAGCTGTTTTTT.

V and J are TRBV9 and TRBJ2-1, with 8 bases matching TRBD2. Looked up from germline, CDR1 is SGDLS and CDR2 is YYNGEE. The CDR3 consists of 15 residues. J gave up 4 bases and V 4 bases, and 7 bases lay outside the gene matches. The CDR3 spells CASSPDSGDYNEQFF. CDR3 DNA sequence: TGTGCCAGCAGCCCCGATAGCGGGGATTACAATGAGCAGTTCTTC.

The chain has TRBV5-4 and TRBJ2-7; no reliable D call. Trimming shortened V by 0 bases and J by 1 base, and 5 bases separated the two germline ends. This CDR3 contains 13 residues. In germline, CDR1 is SGHNT, CDR2 YYREEE (reference sequence). The CDR3 spells CASSLAGSYEQYF. DNA of the CDR3: TGTGCCAGCAGCTTGGCCGGATCCTACGAGCAGTACTTC.

The V and J genes are TRBV3-1 (or the pseudogene TRBV3-2) and TRBJ1-1, with D maybe TRBD1 (5 bases). This CDR3 spans 14 amino acids. V shed 4 bases and J shed 5 bases, with 14 bases lying between them. Germline values: CDR1 LGHDT, CDR2 YNNKEL (reference sequence). The CDR3: CASSRGAGFTEAFF. CDR3 DNA: TGTGCCAGCAGCCGAGGTGCAGGGTTTACTGAAGCTTTCTTT.

The chain links TRBV19 to TRBJ2-5; D remains unclear. The germline gives CDR1 LNHDA, CDR2 SQIVND (reference sequence). V lost 6 bases to trimming and J lost 4 bases, with 6 bases between them. CDR3 size: 11 residues. The CDR3 reads CASRSAETQYF. The CDR3 DNA follows: TGTGCCAGTAGATCTGCAGAGACCCAGTACTTC.

CDR3 residues: CASSQVEGRGYTF. The CDR3 DNA is TGTGCCAGCAGCCAAGTAGAGGGCCGCGGCTACACCTTC. V gene TRBV3-1 (or the pseudogene TRBV3-2) combines with J gene TRBJ1-2; D not resolved. In germline, CDR1 is LGHDT, CDR2 YNNKEL (reference sequence). Trimming took off 1 base at V and 8 bases at J, with 11 bases between the two ends. This CDR3 region has 13 residues.

This chain connects TRBV28 to TRBJ2-1, with D tentatively TRBD2 (7 bases). V dropped 11 bases and J dropped 4 bases, with 15 bases sitting between them. The germline V gene encodes CDR1 MDHEN and CDR2 SYDVKM. This CDR3 region has 13 residues. The CDR3 DNA reads TGTGCCGGGGGGGCTAGCGGATACAATGAGCAGTTCTTC. The encoded protein is CAGGASGYNEQFF.

This sequence joins TRBV7-6 and TRBJ1-5; no firm D call. V lost 1 base to trimming and J lost 8 bases, with 9 bases between them. The CDR3 covers 13 residues. Germline loops: CDR1 SGHVS, CDR2 FNYEAQ. Here the CDR3 DNA reads TGTGCCAGCAGCTTAGGGAGGCTAGAGCCCCAGCATTTT. Amino acid sequence: CASSLGRLEPQHF.

The chain links TRBV3-1 (or the pseudogene TRBV3-2) to TRBJ2-1; D unresolved. V was clipped by 0 bases and J by 9 bases, with 12 bases between them. CDR3 length: 14 residues. CDR1 is LGHDT and CDR2 is YNNKEL in the germline V gene (reference sequence). As DNA, the CDR3 is TGTGCCAGCAGCCAAGACCACCCGGGCACTGAGCAGTTCTTC. This sequence encodes CASSQDHPGTEQFF.

This clone was observed a single time. The chain recombines TRBV15 with TRBJ1-2; D gene ambiguous. The CDR3 has 15 residues. V lost 0 bases and J 0 bases, leaving 8 bases between the germline ends. Germline values: CDR1 LNHNV, CDR2 YYDKDF (reference sequence). The DNA for the CDR3 is TGTGCCACCAGCAGAGATCGGTTTACTAACTATGGCTACACCTTC. Its protein product is CATSRDRFTNYGYTF.